Presented here are 28 T cell receptor beta chains from one specimen sequenced in a study of blood T cell repertoires in COVID-19. Libraries were prepared by immunoSEQ multiplex PCR; TCRdb keeps only in-frame clonotypes and omits some of them. The repertoire holds about 200,000 clones, 70% to 90% seen once, with less than 5% in the top ten. The sample comprised PBMCs or T cells enriched from blood (not recorded which). The receptors shown here come from a woman in her thirties or forties with acute COVID-19.

This clone was observed a few times. The DNA of the CDR3 is TGTGCCAGCTCATTTACACATGGCTACACCTTC. This translates into CASSFTHGYTF. The rearrangement links TRBV18 to TRBJ1-2; D not certain. Trimming stripped 5 bases from V and 6 bases from J, with 7 bases between. Germline CDR1 and CDR2: KGHSH and LQKENI. CDR3 size: 11 residues.

The CDR3 here is CASSRASGPSGGDTQYF. DNA for the CDR3: TGTGCCAGCTCCCGAGCTAGCGGGCCTTCGGGAGGGGATACGCAGTATTTT. This chain uses TRBV7-9 with TRBJ2-3; 8 bases are a match to TRBD2. Germline V gene data show CDR1 as SEHNR and CDR2 as FQNEAQ (reference sequence). The CDR3 extends over 17 amino acids. The ends lost 8 bases at V and 6 bases at J; junction bases unmatched: 19.

The chain carries TRBV7-9 and TRBJ2-3; 7 bases agree with TRBD2. Germline V CDR1 and CDR2: SEHNR, FQNEAQ (reference sequence). The length of the CDR3 is 15 residues. With V trimmed by 1 base and J by 4 bases, 5 bases remained unmatched. The CDR3, as DNA: TGTGCCAGCAGCTTAGGGGCCCGGGGGGCAGATACGCAGTATTTT. Translating gives CASSLGARGADTQYF.

The V gene is TRBV28, the J gene TRBJ1-5, with a possible D match to TRBD1 (6 bases). The CDR3 loop spans 15 amino acids. Trimming stripped 3 bases from V and 1 base from J, with 10 bases between. The germline gives CDR1 MDHEN, CDR2 SYDVKM. The CDR3: CASSLAQGSNQPQHF. For the CDR3, the DNA is TGTGCCAGCAGTTTGGCGCAGGGGAGCAATCAGCCCCAGCATTTT.

This clone was seen just once. This sequence joins TRBV19 and TRBJ2-2, with unresolved D. CDR1 and CDR2 (germline): LNHDA, SQIVND (reference sequence). The ends were cut back, 7 bases at V and 3 bases at J, with 12 bases in the middle. This CDR3 has 14 residues. DNA for the CDR3: TGTGCCAGTACCCTTGTGGCATACACCGGGGAGCTGTTTTTT. Protein: CASTLVAYTGELFF. Complete variable domain (other parts from reference TRBV19 and TRBJ2-2): DGGITQSPKYLFRKEGQNVTLSCEQNLNHDAMYWYRQDPGQGLRLIYYSQIVNDFQKGDIAEGYSVSREKKESFPLTVTSAQKNPTAFYLCASTLVAYTGELFFGEGSRLTVL.

The chain carries TRBV3-1 (or the pseudogene TRBV3-2) and TRBJ2-1, with a tentative D call TRBD2 (6 bases). This CDR3 spans 13 amino acids. Between the trimmed V and J ends, which lost 6 bases and 9 bases, there was a span of 15 bases. The germline V gene encodes CDR1 LGHDT and CDR2 YNNKEL (reference sequence). The chain's CDR3 is CASSLGRGGEQFF. The CDR3 bases are TGTGCCAGCAGTCTAGGTCGGGGAGGTGAGCAGTTCTTC.

The chain has TRBV20-1 and TRBJ2-3, with D tentatively TRBD2 (6 bases). The CDR3 is made up of 16 amino acids. V lost 3 bases, J lost 0 bases, and 16 bases lay in between. Germline CDR1 and CDR2: DFQATT and SNEGSKA (reference sequence). DNA of the CDR3: TGCAGTGCTAGTCGCGGACTATCTCCTAGCACAGATACGCAGTATTTT. This translates into CSASRGLSPSTDTQYF.

The chain couples TRBV5-4 to TRBJ2-7; weak D call: TRBD2 (6 bases). The V and J ends lost 1 base and 1 base respectively, with 18 bases between them. This CDR3 is built from 17 residues. Germline V gives CDR1 SGHNT, CDR2 YYREEE (reference sequence). This chain's CDR3 is CASSLRGGKATSYEQYF. The CDR3 DNA is TGTGCCAGCAGCTTGCGTGGAGGGAAGGCGACATCCTACGAGCAGTACTTC.

The V gene is TRBV6-2 or TRBV6-3, the J gene TRBJ2-3; 8 nucleotides agree with TRBD2. The germline gives CDR1 MNHEY, CDR2 SVGEGT. The CDR3 consists of 14 residues. The trim removed 0 bases at V and 6 bases at J, leaving 2 bases unmatched. In DNA, the CDR3 is TGTGCCAGCAGTTACTCGGGGACTAGTGATACGCAGTATTTT. Translating gives CASSYSGTSDTQYF.

The chain is built from TRBV12-3 or TRBV12-4 and TRBJ2-7; D is uncertain. The CDR3 loop spans 13 amino acids. The V end was cut by 2 bases, the J end by 1 base, with 6 bases between. CDR3 loop: CASSLLASYEQYF. CDR3 nucleotides: TGTGCCAGCAGTTTACTGGCTTCCTACGAGCAGTACTTC.

V gene TRBV5-1 combines with J gene TRBJ1-3, with unresolved D. V gave up 4 bases and J gave up 2 bases, with 10 bases separating them. CDR1 and CDR2 from the germline V gene are SGHRS and YFSETQ. The CDR3 totals 14 residues. DNA of the CDR3: TGCGCCAGCAGCCCCCGGGGAACTGGAAACACCATATATTTT. It translates to CASSPRGTGNTIYF.

This chain links TRBV3-1 (or the pseudogene TRBV3-2) with TRBJ2-2; perhaps TRBD2 as D (5 bases). V shed 3 bases and J shed 5 bases, with 10 bases lying between them. CDR3 length: 14 amino acids. Germline V gene sequence: CDR1 LGHDT, CDR2 YNNKEL (reference sequence). CDR3 coding DNA: TGTGCCAGCAGCCAGCAACTAGGGACCGGGGAGCTGTTTTTT. Its protein is CASSQQLGTGELFF.

J is TRBJ1-1 and V is TRBV28; 11 nucleotides line up with TRBD1. The germline gives CDR1 MDHEN, CDR2 SYDVKM. The J segment lost 11 bases and the V segment lost 7 bases, leaving 15 bases of the junction unmatched. The length of the CDR3 is 15 residues. The CDR3 coding sequence is TGTGCCAGCACCTCCCGGGACAGGGGGTCTAGGTTGGCTTTCTTT. This codes for CASTSRDRGSRLAFF. Based on the CDR3 plus reference TRBV28 and TRBJ1-1, the full variable domain is DVKVTQSSRYLVKRTGEKVFLECVQDMDHENMFWYRQDPGLGLRLIYFSYDVKMKEKGDIPEGYSVSREKKERFSLILESASTNQTSMYLCASTSRDRGSRLAFFGQGTRLTVV.

The chain carries TRBV7-9 and TRBJ2-1; TRBD2 agrees at 11 bases. Germline V gene lookup returns CDR1 SEHNR and CDR2 FQNEAQ (reference sequence). The CDR3 covers 18 residues. V was pared by 1 base and J by 1 base, with 6 bases of the junction left unmatched. CDR3 bases: TGTGCCAGCAGCTTAGGGGCGGCTAGCGGGAGGTCCTACAATGAGCAGTTCTTC. Translated: CASSLGAASGRSYNEQFF.

The rearrangement joins TRBV6-1 to TRBJ2-3, with 7 bases matching TRBD1. This CDR3 comprises 14 residues. V trimming: 3 bases; J trimming: 3 bases; junction bases outside the gene matches: 3. Germline values: CDR1 MNHNS, CDR2 SASEGT. In DNA form, the CDR3 reads TGTGCCAGCAGTGACCTGACAGGGACAGATACGCAGTATTTT. It specifies CASSDLTGTDTQYF.

This clone was counted between two and nine times. The chain employs TRBV7-9 and TRBJ2-2, with TRBD2 identical over 14 bases. The CDR3 consists of 16 residues. The trim removed 5 bases at V and 7 bases at J, leaving 6 bases unmatched. Germline-derived CDR1 and CDR2 are SEHNR and FQNEAQ (reference sequence). The CDR3 region has the DNA TGTGCCAGCAGCCCGAAGGGACTAGCGGGAGTCGGGGAGCTGTTTTTT. This codes for CASSPKGLAGVGELFF.

The chain uses TRBV9 and TRBJ2-1, with 7 nucleotides matching TRBD2. V was pared by 1 base and J by 3 bases, with 1 base of the junction left unmatched. This CDR3 region has 14 residues. Looked up from germline, CDR1 is SGDLS and CDR2 is YYNGEE. This chain's CDR3 is CASSVSSGYNEQFF. The CDR3 nucleotides read TGTGCCAGCAGCGTATCTAGCGGCTACAATGAGCAGTTCTTC.

V and J are TRBV15 and TRBJ2-1, with 8 bases fitting TRBD2. The J segment lost 0 bases and the V segment lost 3 bases, leaving 4 bases of the junction unmatched. Per the germline V gene, CDR1 is LNHNV and CDR2 is YYDKDF (reference sequence). The CDR3 is made up of 16 amino acids. The chain's CDR3 is CATSSEAGVSYNEQFF. The CDR3 nucleotides are TGTGCCACCAGCAGTGAAGCGGGAGTCTCCTACAATGAGCAGTTCTTC.

The V call is TRBV4-2, the J call TRBJ1-5, with 7 nucleotides matching TRBD1. The CDR3 is 16 residues long. In germline, CDR1 is LGHNA, CDR2 YNFKEQ. The ends lost 0 bases at V and 0 bases at J; junction bases unmatched: 2. CDR3 coding DNA: TGTGCCAGCAGCCAAGAGGACAGGCTTAGCAATCAGCCCCAGCATTTT. Translating gives CASSQEDRLSNQPQHF.

The V call is TRBV3-1 (or the pseudogene TRBV3-2), the J call TRBJ1-2; 9 nucleotides match TRBD1. Germline lookup yields CDR1 LGHDT and CDR2 YNNKEL (reference sequence). This CDR3 spans 14 amino acids. V shed 3 bases, J shed 3 bases, and the junction held 2 bases outside the gene matches. Here the CDR3 DNA reads TGTGCCAGCAGCCAGCGGGACAGGGACTATGGCTACACCTTC. Amino acids: CASSQRDRDYGYTF.

The V gene is TRBV5-6, the J gene TRBJ2-7, with D possibly matching TRBD1 (6 bases). This CDR3 comprises 15 residues. V gave up 4 bases and J gave up 3 bases, with 17 bases separating them. Per the germline V gene, CDR1 is SGHDT and CDR2 is YYEEEE. Here the CDR3 reads CASSQYPGHGYEQYF. CDR3 in DNA: TGTGCCAGCAGCCAGTACCCGGGACACGGCTACGAGCAGTACTTC.

The V gene is TRBV28, the J gene TRBJ1-5; D is unclear. V dropped 6 bases and J dropped 3 bases, with 9 bases sitting between them. The CDR3 is made up of 13 amino acids. CDR1 is MDHEN, CDR2 SYDVKM, per germline. The CDR3: CASSSGFNQPQHF. The CDR3 DNA sequence: TGTGCCAGCAGCTCAGGTTTCAATCAGCCCCAGCATTTT.

The chain couples TRBV28 to TRBJ1-3; TRBD1 matches 12 bases. The CDR3 sequence is 19 residues long. The V gene's germline CDR1 is MDHEN and CDR2 SYDVKM. J was trimmed by 1 base and V by 4 bases; bases with no gene match: 11. The CDR3 sequence is CASSSPGTGGYLSGNTIYF. CDR3 bases: TGTGCCAGCAGTTCTCCGGGGACAGGGGGCTACTTGTCTGGAAACACCATATATTTT. Together with reference TRBV28 and TRBJ1-3, the CDR3 gives the full variable domain: DVKVTQSSRYLVKRTGEKVFLECVQDMDHENMFWYRQDPGLGLRLIYFSYDVKMKEKGDIPEGYSVSREKKERFSLILESASTNQTSMYLCASSSPGTGGYLSGNTIYFGEGSWLTVV.

The chain couples TRBV7-9 to TRBJ1-1, with TRBD1 identical over 8 bases. The CDR3 covers 13 residues. V lost 5 bases to trimming and J lost 10 bases; unmatched junction nucleotides: 9. Germline CDR1 and CDR2: SEHNR and FQNEAQ (reference sequence). For the CDR3, the DNA is TGTGCCAGCAGCCCCGGACAGGGTGGGGGAGCTTTCTTT. This encodes CASSPGQGGGAFF.

The chain uses TRBV24-1 and TRBJ2-1; 8 bases fit TRBD1. The CDR3 consists of 16 residues. Germline CDR1 is KGHDR and CDR2 is SFDVKD. With 2 bases clipped from V and 0 bases from J, the junction kept 2 bases outside the gene matches. CDR3 in amino acids: CATSDSGQGSYNEQFF. The CDR3 DNA is TGTGCCACCAGTGATTCCGGACAGGGCTCCTACAATGAGCAGTTCTTC.

The chain couples TRBV4-1 to TRBJ2-1; tentative D call: TRBD1 (5 bases). V lost 0 bases to trimming and J lost 8 bases, with 20 bases between them. In germline, CDR1 is MGHRA, CDR2 YSYEKL. The CDR3 is 17 amino acids. The CDR3 here is CASSQEGRVGAPDEQFF. CDR3 DNA: TGCGCCAGCAGCCAAGAAGGAAGAGTTGGGGCGCCTGATGAGCAGTTCTTC.

This chain uses TRBV28 with TRBJ1-2; 8 bases map to TRBD1. The V gene end was trimmed by 5 bases and the J gene end by 6 bases; junction bases not matched to a gene: 8. Germline CDR1 is MDHEN and CDR2 is SYDVKM. CDR3 length: 14 residues. CDR3 sequence: CASSPQGALDGYTF. CDR3 nucleotides: TGTGCCAGCAGTCCTCAGGGGGCGTTAGATGGCTACACCTTC.

The chain is built from TRBV6-5 and TRBJ2-5, with 7 bases identical to TRBD1. This CDR3 contains 16 residues. CDR1 and CDR2 (germline): MNHEY, SVGAGI. Trimming at V came to 2 bases and at J to 3 bases, leaving 9 bases not matched to a gene. CDR3 DNA: TGTGCCAGCAGTTACGGTAAACGGGACAGAAAAGAGACCCAGTACTTC. It yields the protein CASSYGKRDRKETQYF.